This T cell receptor (beta chain) stems from a study of shared clonotypes between healthy human individuals. Using immunoSEQ multiplex PCR, the repertoire was profiled, and TCRdb retains in-frame clones only, with some absent. The sample holds around 2.1 million clones, 93% seen once. This clone was seen only once. The target antigen is unknown. General study points: Only blood was sampled; tissue repertoires likely differ.

The naive CD8 subset, CD45RO-negative cells positively selected for CCR7, excluded terminally differentiated effector memory CD45RA+ cells. The TCR was taken from a man aged 18-30 years in good health. Some clones in this sample may be carry-over from other donors' samples. Material for sequencing was naive CD8+ T cells from PBMCs.

CDR3 coding DNA: TGTGCCAGCAGCTCCGGACAGGGCTACGAGCAGTACTTC. Protein sequence: CASSSGQGYEQYF. The rearrangement links TRBV6-5 to TRBJ2-7; 8 positions match TRBD1. Germline assignment: CDR1 MNHEY and CDR2 SVGAGI. The CDR3 has 13 residues. The J segment lost 3 bases and the V segment lost 6 bases, leaving 4 bases of the junction unmatched.